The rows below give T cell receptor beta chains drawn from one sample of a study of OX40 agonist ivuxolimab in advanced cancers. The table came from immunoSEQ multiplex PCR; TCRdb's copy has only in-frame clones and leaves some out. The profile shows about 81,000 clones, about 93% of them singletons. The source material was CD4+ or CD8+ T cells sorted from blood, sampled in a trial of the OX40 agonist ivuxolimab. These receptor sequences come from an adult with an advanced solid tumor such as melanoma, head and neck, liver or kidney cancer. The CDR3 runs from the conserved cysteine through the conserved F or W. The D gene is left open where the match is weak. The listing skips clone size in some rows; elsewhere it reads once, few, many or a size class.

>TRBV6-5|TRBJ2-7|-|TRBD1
CASSRQGARDEQYF
TGTGCCAGCAGTCGACAGGGGGCTCGCGACGAGCAGTACTTC
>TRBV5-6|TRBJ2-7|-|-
CASSEAAEQYF
TGTGCCAGCAGCGAGGCGGCCGAGCAGTACTTC
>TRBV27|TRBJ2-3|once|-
CASSLGGTDTQYF
TGTGCCAGCAGCCTGGGAGGAACAGATACGCAGTATTTT
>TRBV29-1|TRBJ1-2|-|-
CSVEDQAGSYGYTF
TGCAGCGTTGAAGATCAGGCAGGGAGCTATGGCTACACCTTC
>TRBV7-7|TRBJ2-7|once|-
CASSSHTGAYEQYF
TGTGCCAGCAGTTCCCATACGGGGGCCTACGAGCAGTACTTC
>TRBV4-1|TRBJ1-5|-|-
CASSQVPGGNQPQHF
TGCGCCAGCAGCCAAGTCCCGGGTGGCAATCAGCCCCAGCATTTT
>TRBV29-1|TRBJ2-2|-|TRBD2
CSVWGRGRNTGELFF
TGCAGCGTCTGGGGGAGGGGTCGGAACACCGGGGAGCTGTTTTTT
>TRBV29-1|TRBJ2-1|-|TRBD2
CSVEGLAGGEVYNEQFF
TGCAGCGTTGAAGGACTAGCGGGGGGAGAGGTCTACAATGAGCAGTTCTTC
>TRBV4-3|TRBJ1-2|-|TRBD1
CASSQGTGEGYGYTF
TGCGCCAGCAGCCAAGGGACAGGGGAAGGCTATGGCTACACCTTC
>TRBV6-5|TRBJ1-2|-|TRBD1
CASSSQGVDGYTF
TGTGCCAGCAGTTCACAGGGGGTCGATGGCTACACCTTC
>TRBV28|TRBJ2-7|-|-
CASRVGGTRGLEQYF
TGTGCCAGCAGAGTCGGCGGGACGAGGGGACTCGAGCAGTACTTC
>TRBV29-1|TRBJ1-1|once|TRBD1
CSVGTGPLVNTEAFF
TGCAGCGTTGGGACAGGTCCGTTGGTGAACACTGAAGCTTTCTTT